This T cell receptor beta chain was identified during a study of blood T cells in healthy people across ages. General observations from the study: Leaving the PBMCs unsorted stopped any conclusive comparison of naive versus antigen-experienced cells.

In regard to this clonotype: The antigen remains undetermined.

The V gene's germline CDR1 is SGHVS and CDR2 FQNEAQ. V shed 10 bases and J shed 2 bases, with 13 bases lying between them. There are 13 residues in the CDR3. A J-beta primer mix and a sample-barcoded 5' primer were used in a second PCR of about 7 to 12 cycles. Using its own MiXCR run on the 5' RACE reads, TCRdb lists one record per CDR3 protein. In the table there are around 990,000 distinct CDR3 sequences, 25% of which are singletons. This sample was also put to use in a study of T cells of mothers and their children. That work adds: The people who donated were three healthy Caucasian mothers and their six children.

This sequence was found in a girl aged 2-9 years in good health. The chain carries TRBV7-8 and TRBJ2-3; D may correspond to TRBD1 or TRBD2 (5 bases each). Sequences were obtained from blood. The CDR3 spells CATWGSFTDTQYF. The CDR3 region has the DNA TGTGCCACTTGGGGGTCCTTCACAGATACGCAGTATTTT.